The present entry profiles one TCR beta chain with its context. Many counts were recorded for this clonotype. Its antigen is still unknown. No per-base quality is available; no much larger clone lies one base away. The CDR3 contains 14 residues, cysteine and phenylalanine counted. This entry keeps only the CDR3 DNA: 42 bases, framed from base 1. Based on the germline V gene, the CDR1 and CDR2 sequences are MNHEY and SVGAGI. V ends up 6 bases short and J 13 bases short, with an unmatched junction base count of 15. The sample is drawn from a study of T cells in Graves' hyperthyroidism and ophthalmopathy (dated by TCRdb to the late 2010s). At the level of the whole study: Peripheral blood samples were taken at initial diagnosis, before any treatment was given. To identify TCR V-J signatures that set the groups apart, the researchers used a discovery cohort of about a hundred patients, made up of under 45 with Graves' ophthalmopathy and some 58 with stable Graves' hyperthyroidism. An independent validation cohort of about 19 hyperthyroidism patients and about 15 patients who later progressed to ophthalmopathy tested prospective prediction of ophthalmopathy. The 90 or so discovery patients were randomly split 7:3 into training and test sets. The study also compared thyroid tissue and blood T-cell repertoires from a handful of Graves' hyperthyroidism patients. Once sampling was done, hyperthyroidism patients were given methimazole at a starting dose of 30 mg daily, whereas ophthalmopathy patients were given high-dose intravenous methylprednisolone. The paper describes TCR Vbeta CDR3 sequencing of around 130 peripheral blood samples, made up of about 40 ophthalmopathy patients, 70 to 75 hyperthyroidism patients and about 17 progressor patients. Study-level results and caveats: Ophthalmopathy was separated from stable hyperthyroidism by a 13 V-J signature model, with around 88% sensitivity and approximately 81% specificity obtained in cross-validation and 80%/75% obtained in testing. During validation, the model predicted progression to ophthalmopathy a median of about 6.3 months ahead of onset, with more than 60% sensitivity and 72% to 80% specificity. Blood samples also contained most of the expanded thyroid clonotypes (frequency above 0.001), which suggests that blood repertoires may reflect thyroid immune responses. No statistical method was used to fix the sample size in advance, and group allocation was not hidden from the investigators.

The TCR beta CDR3 regions were amplified from the RNA transcripts. A first-round RT-PCR of the TCR CDR3 used the HTBI primer set with the Qiagen OneStep RT-PCR kit. Libraries were constructed in a second round of multiplex PCR, after which size selection and purification were performed. The libraries were sequenced on an Illumina HiSeq2000 using paired-end 100 bp reads. The published analysis was carried out like this. SOAPnuke was used to process the raw data, throwing out any read that contained adapters or uncalled bases, had a mean Phred below 15, or lacked an exact constant-primer or identifier match. COPE v1.2.5 was used to merge the high-quality paired reads, and each unique nucleotide sequence was defined as a clonotype. MiTCR v1.1 was used to align clonotypes to the IMGT TRBV, TRBD and TRBJ reference segments. The analysis included only V-J combinations with a frequency above 0.0001, which together covered 99% to 99.2% of the repertoires. The TCS score was defined as F50 (clonal expansion) divided by E x V (chaos), with BLOSUM62-based TCRdist calculated between CDR3 peptides within each V-J. Welch's t-statistics and random forest reduced approximately 520 V-J features to under 15, which were used in a naive Bayes classifier (R e1071). The raw public reads went through TCRdb reprocessing: fastp at Q25, MiXCR clone calling, in-frame beta chains kept. Rows are combined by CDR3 protein, so each entry shows the most common genes and DNA. These V and J calls are TCRdb output, not the study's own analysis. The sample profile shows more than 350,000 distinct CDR3 sequences; about 14% of them were found once. The ten largest clones represent less than 20% of the sample.

Ophthalmopathy patients had moderately to severely active disease, Clinical Activity Score of at least 3, NOSPECS grade of at least 4, and duration under 3 months. Any patient with an uncontrolled infection, another autoimmune disease, pregnancy or lactation was excluded. Diagnoses were established on the basis of clinical symptoms, serum thyroxine and TRAb, thyroid ultrasound, and orbital computed tomography. PBMCs were isolated from around 10 ml of fresh peripheral blood by Ficoll-Paque density gradient centrifugation. Trizol reagent was used to extract total RNA, and RNA quality was then checked on an Agilent 2100 Bioanalyzer.

The source of this sequence is a woman in her twenties or thirties with Graves' ophthalmopathy. The sample consisted of blood. Recombination linked TRBV6-5 to TRBJ1-5, with TRBD1 identical over 7 junction bases. The nucleotide sequence reads TGTGCCAGCAGCTATCGTGGGACAGACGAAGGTCAGCATTTT. Its protein is CASSYRGTDEGQHF.